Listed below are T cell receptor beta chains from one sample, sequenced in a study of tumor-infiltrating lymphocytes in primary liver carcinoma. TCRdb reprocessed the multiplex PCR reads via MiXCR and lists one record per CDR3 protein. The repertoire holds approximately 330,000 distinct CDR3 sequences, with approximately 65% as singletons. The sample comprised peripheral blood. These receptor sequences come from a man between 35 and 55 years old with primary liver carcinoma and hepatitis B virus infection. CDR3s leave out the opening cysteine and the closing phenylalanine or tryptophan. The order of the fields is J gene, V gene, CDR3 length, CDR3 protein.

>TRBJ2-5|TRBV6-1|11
ASSVRSAETQY
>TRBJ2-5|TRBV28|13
ASSRAPLLQETQY
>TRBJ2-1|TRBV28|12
ASLARGGVDEQF
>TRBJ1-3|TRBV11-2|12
ARSLSYAGNTIY
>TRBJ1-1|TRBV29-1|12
SVEMTVSNTEAF
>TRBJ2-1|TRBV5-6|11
VSSLGASDEQF
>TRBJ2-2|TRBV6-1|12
PSSEQADTGELF
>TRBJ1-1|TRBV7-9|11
ASSLLDRGEAF
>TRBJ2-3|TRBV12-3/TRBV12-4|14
ASSLDSSGSTDTQY
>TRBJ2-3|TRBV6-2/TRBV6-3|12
ASRTGIGTDTQY
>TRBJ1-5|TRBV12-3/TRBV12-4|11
ASRPNGDQPRH
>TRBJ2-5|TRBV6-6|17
PSSPRAWGLAREKETQY
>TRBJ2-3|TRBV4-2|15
ASSLGPGGENTDTQY
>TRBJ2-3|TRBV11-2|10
ASSPQVDRQY
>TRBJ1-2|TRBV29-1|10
SVETGAVGYT
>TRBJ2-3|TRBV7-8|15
ASSFGTSGSPADTQY
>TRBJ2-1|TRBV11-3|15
VSSLILSSGGNNEQF
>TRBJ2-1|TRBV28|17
ASSLSSGRENPKYNKQF
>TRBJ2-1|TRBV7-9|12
ASSHGLAYNEQF
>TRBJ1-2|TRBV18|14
ASSQWTGGSDYGYT
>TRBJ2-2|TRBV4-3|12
AGSSGGNTGDLF
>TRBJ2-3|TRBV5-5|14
ASSSYLTGKTDTQY
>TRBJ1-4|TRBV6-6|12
GSSFGRNNEKLF
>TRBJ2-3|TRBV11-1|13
DSSLGTSGTNTQY
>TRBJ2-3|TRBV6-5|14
ASSSWSLASTDTQY
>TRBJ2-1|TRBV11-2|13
ASNSTRGILNEQL
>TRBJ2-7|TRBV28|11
ASSFTTAYEQY
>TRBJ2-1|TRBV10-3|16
AISESMWGRASYNEQF
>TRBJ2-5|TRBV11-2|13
SSSGPGQILETQY
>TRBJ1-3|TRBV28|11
ASRGTGGNTIY
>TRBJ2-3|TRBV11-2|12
ANSRGQGTDTQY
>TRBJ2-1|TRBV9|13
GSSPDRGKAIEQF
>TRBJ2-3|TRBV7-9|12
ASSWGLAEDTQY
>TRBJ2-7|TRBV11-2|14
ASSLGVLAGGYEQY
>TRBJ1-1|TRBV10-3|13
VISESGRGNTEAF
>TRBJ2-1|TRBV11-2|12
ASSGLSGYNEQF
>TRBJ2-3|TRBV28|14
ASSLTPQGSTDTQY
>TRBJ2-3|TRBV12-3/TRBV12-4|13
ASSFSAGGTDMQY
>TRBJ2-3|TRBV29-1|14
SVNPSSRGGTDTQY
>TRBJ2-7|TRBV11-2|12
ASRQSGGTYERY
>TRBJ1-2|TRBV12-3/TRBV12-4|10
ASSIGGYGYT
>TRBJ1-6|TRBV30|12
AWKKGANNSPLH
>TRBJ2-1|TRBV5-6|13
ASSPVRVSYNEQF
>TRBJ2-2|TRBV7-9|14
ASSSALAPNTGELF
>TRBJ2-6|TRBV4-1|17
ASSLLRQGAFTGDNVLT
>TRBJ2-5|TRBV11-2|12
ASSFYSGWETQY
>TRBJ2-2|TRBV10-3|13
AIKSAAGGTGELF
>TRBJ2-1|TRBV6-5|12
ASRAGTRNNEQF
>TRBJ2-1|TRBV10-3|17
AISPGRGVAGANDNEQF
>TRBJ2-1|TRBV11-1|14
PSSSDTGIRVGEQF
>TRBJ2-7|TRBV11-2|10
ASNLHVYEQY
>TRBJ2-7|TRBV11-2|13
ASSFTSILGHEWY
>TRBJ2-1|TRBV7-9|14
ARSPRTSGSNNEQF
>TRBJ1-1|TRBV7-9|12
ASSSMDGNTEAS
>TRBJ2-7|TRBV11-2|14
VSSKRRDRASYEQY
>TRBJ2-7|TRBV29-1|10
SVAGQTYEQY
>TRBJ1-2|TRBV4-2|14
ASSQESMELGYGYT